Sequencing of this T cell receptor beta chain was carried out in a study of cytomegalovirus exposure and HLA in healthy donors. PCR involved 60 Vbeta and 13 Jbeta primers. Per the original data handling: A later analysis tallied about 80 million unique TCR beta chains, around 12 million of them shared. Generated by immunoSEQ multiplex PCR, the TCRdb table keeps only in-frame clones and is missing some. V and J calls and clone size come straight from that table; D and trimming were deduced from the DNA. The table shows some 90,000 clones, with about 74% occurring only once. Study-wide results and limits: It was reported that the classifier diagnosed cytomegalovirus status with high specificity and sensitivity in both the original and validation cohorts.

On this clone itself: Antigen unknown.

The CDR3 contains 15 residues. Trimming removed 5 bases from V and 0 bases from J; junction bases left unmatched: 5. The germline V gene encodes CDR1 MNHEY and CDR2 SVGAGI. This chain links TRBV6-5 with TRBJ2-3; 7 bases are shared with TRBD2. Material for sequencing was PBMCs. The sequence was obtained from a middle-aged man in good health and CMV-seronegative. The CDR3 region has the DNA TGTGCCAGCAGTCGCACTAGCGATAGCACAGATACGCAGTATTTT. Translating gives CASSRTSDSTDTQYF.